This T cell receptor (beta chain) was documented in a study of identical twins. General study points: Less excess twin sharing appeared in beta out-of-frame sequences. Abundant cord blood beta clonotypes carried fewer insertions; memory repertoires showed none.

A single record per CDR3 protein comes from TCRdb applying MiXCR to the 5' RACE reads. The profile shows approximately 230,000 distinct CDR3 sequences, over 5% of them singletons. J gave up 5 bases and V 3 bases, and 6 bases lay outside the gene matches. This CDR3 comprises 15 residues. The germline gives CDR1 SGDLS, CDR2 YYNGEE. With regard to this clonotype: Antigen: not known.

These same data were also listed under a study on T cells expressing NK-cell markers.

This clonotype originated in a young woman in good health. Sequencing input: CD8+ T cells sorted from blood. The rearrangement joins TRBV9 to TRBJ2-3; 10 bases are shared with TRBD2. CDR3 loop: CASSGVAGGLDTQYF. Here the CDR3 DNA reads TGTGCCAGCAGCGGTGTAGCGGGAGGATTAGATACGCAGTATTTT.